Each of the 9 T cell receptor beta chains below was sequenced from the same sample in a study of OX40 agonist ivuxolimab in advanced cancers. Sequencing was performed with immunoSEQ multiplex PCR; in TCRdb, only in-frame clones are kept and a portion is missing. The repertoire holds roughly 64,000 clones, with around 90% as singletons. Sequencing was performed on CD4+ or CD8+ T cells sorted from blood, taken in a trial of the OX40 agonist ivuxolimab. All receptors come from an adult with an advanced solid tumor such as melanoma, head and neck, liver or kidney cancer.

The chain carries TRBV19 and TRBJ2-7; TRBD2 is a possible D gene (7 bases). Germline loops: CDR1 LNHDA, CDR2 SQIVND (reference sequence). Between the trimmed V and J ends, which lost 3 bases and 4 bases, there was a span of 16 bases. CDR3 size: 15 residues. The CDR3, as DNA: TGTGCCAGTAGTATGGGGGGCGGGAGTATTTACGAGCAGTACTTC. As protein: CASSMGGGSIYEQYF.

The chain uses TRBV11-3 and TRBJ2-5; perhaps D is TRBD1 or TRBD2 (5 bases each). Trimming removed 5 bases from V and 5 bases from J, with 18 bases in between. The CDR3 runs to 15 residues. Germline loops: CDR1 SGHNT, CDR2 YENEEA. This CDR3 reads CASSPYGAGFETQYF. CDR3 DNA: TGTGCCAGCAGCCCCTACGGGGCGGGTTTCGAGACCCAGTACTTC.

This rearrangement joins TRBV5-4 to TRBJ1-2; TRBD1 aligns across 9 bases. Germline assignment: CDR1 SGHNT and CDR2 YYREEE (reference sequence). The CDR3 is 15 amino acids. V shed 7 bases and J 4 bases; nucleotides not matched to a gene: 11. The CDR3 DNA reads TGTGCCAGCGCTGGATTACAGGGGGCTAGCTATGGCTACACCTTC. This gives the protein CASAGLQGASYGYTF.

The chain uses TRBV7-2 and TRBJ2-1, with 11 positions matching TRBD2. V lost 5 bases to trimming and J lost 3 bases; unmatched junction nucleotides: 6. The CDR3 loop spans 16 amino acids. CDR1 SGHTA and CDR2 FQGNSA come from the germline V gene. CDR3 nucleotides: TGTGCCAGCAGCCTCCAGCTAGCGGGAGGCTACAATGAGCAGTTCTTC. Its translation is CASSLQLAGGYNEQFF.

This clone was counted a single time. The V gene is TRBV4-2, the J gene TRBJ1-1; D might be TRBD1 (5 bases). V dropped 4 bases and J dropped 2 bases, with 20 bases sitting between them. The V gene's germline CDR1 is LGHNA and CDR2 YNFKEQ. The CDR3 is 17 residues long. The CDR3 reads CASSPLLSSDRNTEAFF. CDR3 DNA: TGTGCCAGCAGCCCATTACTCTCCTCCGACAGAAACACTGAAGCTTTCTTT.

The chain has TRBV7-9 and TRBJ2-2; no clear D. The V end lost 0 bases, the J end lost 3 bases, and 14 bases lay between the germline ends. Germline CDR1 SEHNR, CDR2 FQNEAQ (reference sequence). The length of the CDR3 is 17 residues. The CDR3 loop reads CASSLAWDGLYTGELFF. The CDR3 nucleotides are TGTGCCAGCAGCTTAGCCTGGGATGGGTTGTACACCGGGGAGCTGTTTTTT.

V is TRBV6-6 and J is TRBJ2-1; 9 bases agree with TRBD2. Looked up from germline, CDR1 is MNHNY and CDR2 is SVGAGI (reference sequence). With V trimmed by 5 bases and J by 10 bases, 12 bases remained unmatched. The CDR3 totals 15 residues. The CDR3 bases are TGTGCCAGCAGTCCACTAGCGGGCCCTTGGGGAGAGCAGTTCTTC. Protein sequence: CASSPLAGPWGEQFF.

The V gene is TRBV19, the J gene TRBJ2-1; 13 bases match TRBD2. Germline trimming cut 5 bases from V and 6 bases from J; bases unmatched to any gene: 7. Germline loops: CDR1 LNHDA, CDR2 SQIVND (reference sequence). The CDR3 is 16 amino acids. CDR3 DNA sequence: TGTGCCAGTAGTGCAACTAGCGGGAGGGTTTCCAATGAGCAGTTCTTC. Protein: CASSATSGRVSNEQFF.

The sample holds a few counts of this clone. The chain couples TRBV10-2 to TRBJ2-1; TRBD2 matches 9 bases. This CDR3 is 14 amino acids long. The germline CDR1 and CDR2 sequences are WSHSY and SAAADI. V trimming: 6 bases; J trimming: 3 bases; junction bases outside the gene matches: 3. For the CDR3, the DNA is TGCGCCAGCAGAAGGACTAGCGACTACAATGAGCAGTTCTTC. Translating it yields CASRRTSDYNEQFF.